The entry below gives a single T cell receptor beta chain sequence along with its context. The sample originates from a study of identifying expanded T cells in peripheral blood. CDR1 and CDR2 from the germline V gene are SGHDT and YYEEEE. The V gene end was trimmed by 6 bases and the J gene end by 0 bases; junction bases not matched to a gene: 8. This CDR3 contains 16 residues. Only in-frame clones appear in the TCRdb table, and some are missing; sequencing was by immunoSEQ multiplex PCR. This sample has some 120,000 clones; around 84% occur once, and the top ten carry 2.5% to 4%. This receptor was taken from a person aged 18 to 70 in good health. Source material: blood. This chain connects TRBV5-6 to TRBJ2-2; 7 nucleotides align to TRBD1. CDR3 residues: CASNLLGTANTGELFF. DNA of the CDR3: TGTGCCAGCAACTTACTAGGGACAGCGAACACCGGGGAGCTGTTTTTT.